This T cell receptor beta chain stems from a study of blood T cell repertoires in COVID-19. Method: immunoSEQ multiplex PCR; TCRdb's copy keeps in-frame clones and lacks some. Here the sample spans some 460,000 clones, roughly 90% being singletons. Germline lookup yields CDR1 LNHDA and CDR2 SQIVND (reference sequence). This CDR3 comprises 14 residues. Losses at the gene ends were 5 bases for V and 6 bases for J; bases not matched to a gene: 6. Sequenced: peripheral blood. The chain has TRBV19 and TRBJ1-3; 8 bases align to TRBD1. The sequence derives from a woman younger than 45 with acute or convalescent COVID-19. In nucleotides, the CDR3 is TGTGCCAGTAGTTCTCTGACAGGGGAAAACACCATATATTTT. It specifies CASSSLTGENTIYF.